This T cell receptor (beta chain) was recovered during a study of T cell responses to AZD1222 COVID-19 vaccine. Study results and caveats: Clonal diversity may have been underestimated, and the donors were mostly white British, with more females than males.

Comment on this clone: Its antigen is as yet unknown.

Unmatched junction bases numbered 13, after V lost 3 bases and J lost 5 bases. There are 18 residues in the CDR3. The V gene's germline CDR1 is SGHRS and CDR2 YFSETQ. The data were produced by immunoSEQ multiplex PCR, yet TCRdb's version contains in-frame clones alone and is incomplete. This table has about 130,000 clones, approximately 91% appearing once. The genes are TRBV5-1 and TRBJ2-7, with TRBD2 identical over 14 bases. The clonotype was recovered from an adult in good health. Sample: peripheral blood, taken on day 0 of AZD1222 vaccination. The CDR3 region is CASSSGLAGAVVRNEQYF. In nucleotides, the CDR3 is TGCGCCAGCAGCTCGGGACTAGCGGGAGCTGTGGTGAGGAACGAGCAGTACTTC.